This T cell receptor (beta chain) was sequenced for a study of T cells in Graves' hyperthyroidism and ophthalmopathy. As for the study in general: Pretreatment peripheral blood was obtained at initial diagnosis. Study observations and caveats: Ophthalmopathy was told apart from stable hyperthyroidism by a 13 V-J model.

This clonotype was found many times. Its antigen is currently unknown. The ends were cut back, 6 bases at V and 7 bases at J, with 8 bases in the middle. The CDR3 contains 11 residues. Diagnosis of hyperthyroidism was new in patients aged 18 to 65, and its duration was under 2 months. Fresh 10 ml peripheral blood yielded PBMCs. Amplification targeted TCR beta CDR3 regions from RNA transcripts. Carried out on the TCR CDR3, a first-round RT-PCR used the HTBI primer set. MiXCR, run by TCRdb on the multiplex PCR reads, gives a single entry per CDR3 protein. The sample includes hundreds of thousands of distinct CDR3 sequences, approximately 18% seen only once; the top ten take approximately 16%.

The TCR sequence derives from a woman in her forties or fifties with Graves' hyperthyroidism that later progressed to Graves' ophthalmopathy. The chain has TRBV12-3 or TRBV12-4 and TRBJ2-3; D unclear. Sequenced material: blood. The CDR3 bases are TGTGCCAGCAGAGCGAGTAATACGCAGTATTTT. Translation: CASRASNTQYF.